Shown below are 4 T cell receptor beta chains from a single sample sequenced in a study of blood T cell repertoires in COVID-19. Repertoires were generated with immunoSEQ multiplex PCR, while TCRdb's copy carries only in-frame clones and drops some. This sample has about 64,000 clones, with about 88% found just once. The sequencing sample was made of peripheral blood. Source of these receptors: a man aged 65-85 years with acute or convalescent COVID-19.

As to this clone: Mismatch with germline at one junction end may stem from a read error. The chain employs TRBV7-3 and TRBJ2-7; TRBD1 matches 7 bases. The CDR3 totals 13 residues. Germline-derived CDR1 and CDR2 are SGHTA and FQGTGA. The CDR3 loop reads CANSPGTVYEQYF. CDR3 nucleotides: TGTGCCAACAGCCCCGGGACAGTCTACGAGCAGTACTTC.

This clone was counted a single time. The chain employs TRBV5-1 and TRBJ2-5; the D gene is possibly TRBD2 (6 bases). V shed 4 bases and J shed 5 bases, with 15 bases lying between them. Germline V gene lookup returns CDR1 SGHRS and CDR2 YFSETQ. This CDR3 has 14 amino acids. The CDR3 is CASSPGLSWETQYF. CDR3 DNA: TGCGCCAGCAGCCCGGGACTCTCTTGGGAGACCCAGTACTTC. Filled out from reference TRBV5-1 and TRBJ2-5, the complete variable domain reads KAGVTQTPRYLIKTRGQQVTLSCSPISGHRSVSWYQQTPGQGLQFLFEYFSETQRNKGNFPGRFSGRQFSNSRSEMNVSTLELGDSALYLCASSPGLSWETQYFGPGTRLLVL.

The chain has TRBV11-2 and TRBJ2-2; tentative D call: TRBD1 (6 bases). Trimming removed 0 bases from V and 5 bases from J, with 10 bases in between. The germline V gene has CDR1 SGHAT and CDR2 FQNNGV. CDR3 length: 15 amino acids. Here the CDR3 reads CASSLEGTSTGELFF. CDR3 nucleotides: TGTGCCAGCAGCTTAGAGGGGACAAGTACCGGGGAGCTGTTTTTT.

The chain is built from TRBV19 and TRBJ1-5, with 8 bases aligning to TRBD1. Germline CDR1 is LNHDA and CDR2 is SQIVND (reference sequence). The CDR3 length is 17 residues. Trimming took 7 bases from V and 0 from J; bases not matched to a gene: 11. CDR3 protein: CASTALRGRSSNQPQHF. The DNA of the CDR3 is TGTGCCAGTACCGCACTCAGGGGGCGCAGTAGCAATCAGCCCCAGCATTTT.